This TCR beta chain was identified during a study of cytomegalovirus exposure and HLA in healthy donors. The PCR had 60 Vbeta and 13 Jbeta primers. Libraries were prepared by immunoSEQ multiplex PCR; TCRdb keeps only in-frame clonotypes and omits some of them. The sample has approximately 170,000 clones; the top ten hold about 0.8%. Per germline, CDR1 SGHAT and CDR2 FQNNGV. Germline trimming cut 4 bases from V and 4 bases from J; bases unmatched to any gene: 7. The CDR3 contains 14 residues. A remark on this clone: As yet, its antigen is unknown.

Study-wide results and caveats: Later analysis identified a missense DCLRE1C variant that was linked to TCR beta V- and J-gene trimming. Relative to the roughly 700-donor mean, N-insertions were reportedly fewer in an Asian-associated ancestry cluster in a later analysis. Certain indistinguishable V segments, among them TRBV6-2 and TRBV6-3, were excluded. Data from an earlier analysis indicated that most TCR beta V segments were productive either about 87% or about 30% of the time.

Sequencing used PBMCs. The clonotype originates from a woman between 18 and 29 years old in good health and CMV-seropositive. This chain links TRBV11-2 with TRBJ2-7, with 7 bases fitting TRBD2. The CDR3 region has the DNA TGTGCCAGCAGCTCCCTTGGGCGGGAGTACGAGCAGTACTTC. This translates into CASSSLGREYEQYF.